This T cell receptor (beta chain) derives from a study of cytomegalovirus exposure and HLA in healthy donors. As to this clone: What it recognizes is unknown.

Regarding the study as a whole: Across donors, most TCRs were seen rarely, yet some public ones were widespread. In a later analysis, common viral pathogens appeared linked to several of the most significant clusters. Sequences of the TCR beta chain were said to predict the HLA-A and HLA-B alleles of most subjects accurately.

13 Jbeta primers and 60 Vbeta primers were used for the PCR. Sequencing was performed with immunoSEQ multiplex PCR; in TCRdb, only in-frame clones are kept and a portion is missing. The table lists roughly 120,000 clones, 82% of them singletons. Per the germline V gene, CDR1 is MDHEN and CDR2 is SYDVKM. J gave up 5 bases and V 6 bases, and 7 bases lay outside the gene matches. This CDR3 is 15 amino acids long. Sequencing was done on a sample of PBMCs. The chain employs TRBV28 and TRBJ2-1; 10 bases are a match to TRBD1. The TCR was taken from a woman aged 18-29 years in good health and CMV-seronegative. CDR3 in DNA: TGTGCCAGCAGCCGTCCCGGGACAGGGGACAATGAGCAGTTCTTC. Translated, it gives CASSRPGTGDNEQFF.